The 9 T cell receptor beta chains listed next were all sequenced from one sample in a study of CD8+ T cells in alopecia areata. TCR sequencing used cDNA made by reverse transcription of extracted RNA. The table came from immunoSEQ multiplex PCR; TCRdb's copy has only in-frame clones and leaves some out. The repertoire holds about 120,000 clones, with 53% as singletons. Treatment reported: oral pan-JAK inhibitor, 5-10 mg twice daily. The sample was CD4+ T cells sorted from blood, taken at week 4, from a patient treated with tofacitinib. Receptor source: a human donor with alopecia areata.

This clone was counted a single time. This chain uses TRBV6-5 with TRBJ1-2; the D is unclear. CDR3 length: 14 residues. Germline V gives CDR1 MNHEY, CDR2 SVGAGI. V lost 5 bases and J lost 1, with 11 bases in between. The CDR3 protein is CASSERTGNYGYTF. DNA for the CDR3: TGTGCCAGCAGTGAACGGACCGGTAACTATGGCTACACCTTC.

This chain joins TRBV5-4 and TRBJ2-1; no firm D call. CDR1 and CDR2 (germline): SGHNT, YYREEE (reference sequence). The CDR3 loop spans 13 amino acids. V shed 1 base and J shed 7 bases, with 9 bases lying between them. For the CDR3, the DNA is TGTGCCAGCAGCTTGACCATGGGGAATGAGCAGTTCTTC. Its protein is CASSLTMGNEQFF.

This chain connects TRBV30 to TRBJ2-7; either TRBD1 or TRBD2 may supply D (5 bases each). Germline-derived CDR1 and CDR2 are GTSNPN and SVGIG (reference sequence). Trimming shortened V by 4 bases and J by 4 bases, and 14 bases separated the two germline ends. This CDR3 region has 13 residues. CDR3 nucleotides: TGTGCCTGGACTGGGGGAGTTGGGTACGAGCAGTACTTC. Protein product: CAWTGGVGYEQYF.

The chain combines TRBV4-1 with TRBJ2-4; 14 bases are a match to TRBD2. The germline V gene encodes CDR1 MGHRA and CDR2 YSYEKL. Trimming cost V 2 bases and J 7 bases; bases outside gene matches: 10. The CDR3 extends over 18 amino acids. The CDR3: CASSQLTGTSGSMNIQYF. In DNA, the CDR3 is TGCGCCAGCAGCCAACTGACCGGGACTAGCGGGAGTATGAACATTCAGTACTTC.

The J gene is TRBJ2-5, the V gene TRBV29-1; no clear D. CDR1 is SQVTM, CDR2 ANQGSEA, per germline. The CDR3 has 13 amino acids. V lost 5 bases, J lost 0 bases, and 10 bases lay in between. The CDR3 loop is CSVSPTYQETQYF. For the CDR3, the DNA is TGCAGCGTTTCCCCTACGTACCAAGAGACCCAGTACTTC.

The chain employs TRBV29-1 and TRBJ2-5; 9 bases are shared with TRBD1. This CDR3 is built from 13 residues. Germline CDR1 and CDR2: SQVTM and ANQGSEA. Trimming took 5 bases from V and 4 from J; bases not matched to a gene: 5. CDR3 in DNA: TGCAGCGTTACCGGACAGGGGATAGAGACCCAGTACTTC. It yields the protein CSVTGQGIETQYF.

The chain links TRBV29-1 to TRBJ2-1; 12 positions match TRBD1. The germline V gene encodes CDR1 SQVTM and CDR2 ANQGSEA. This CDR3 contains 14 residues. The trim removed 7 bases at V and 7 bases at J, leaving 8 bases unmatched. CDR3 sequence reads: CSAEGTGGRNEQFF. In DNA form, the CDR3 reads TGCAGCGCCGAAGGGACAGGGGGCAGGAATGAGCAGTTCTTC.

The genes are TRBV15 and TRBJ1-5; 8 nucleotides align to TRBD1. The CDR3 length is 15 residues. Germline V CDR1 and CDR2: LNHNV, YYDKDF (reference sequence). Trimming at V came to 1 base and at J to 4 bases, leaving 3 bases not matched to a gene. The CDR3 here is CATSRVTGGNQPQHF. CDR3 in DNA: TGTGCCACCAGCAGAGTAACAGGGGGGAATCAGCCCCAGCATTTT.

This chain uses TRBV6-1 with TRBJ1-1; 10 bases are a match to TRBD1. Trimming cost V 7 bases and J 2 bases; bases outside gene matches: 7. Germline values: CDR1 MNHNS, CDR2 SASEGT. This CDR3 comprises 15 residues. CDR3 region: CASTWDRGLNTEAFF. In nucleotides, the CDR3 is TGTGCCAGCACCTGGGACAGGGGTCTAAACACTGAAGCTTTCTTT.